These T cell receptor beta chains were read from a single sample in a study of cytomegalovirus exposure and HLA in healthy donors. Clones were read by immunoSEQ multiplex PCR, and TCRdb kept only the in-frame ones, dropping some. The profile shows around 200,000 clones, 75% to 90% of them singletons. The sample was PBMCs. These receptors were taken from a woman aged 45-65 years in good health and CMV-seropositive. The CDR3 runs from the conserved cysteine through the conserved F or W. D genes are given only for firm matches. Clone size is not always given. Where it is, it says once, few, many or a class for expanded clones.

cdr3_nt,cdr3_aa,d_call,clone_size,j_call,v_call
TGTGCCAGTACCGACAGGGGGGCTCCCTACGAGCAGTACTTC,CASTDRGAPYEQYF,TRBD1,-,TRBJ2-7,TRBV19
TGTGCCAGCAGTAACCAAGACAGGGGGAATTCACCCCTCCACTTT,CASSNQDRGNSPLHF,TRBD1,few,TRBJ1-6,TRBV6-5
TGTGCCAGCAGAACAAGTACCGGGGAGCTGTTTTTT,CASRTSTGELFF,-,-,TRBJ2-2,TRBV6-5
TGTGCCAGCAGCGTGGGGGACAGCTACGAGCAGTACTTC,CASSVGDSYEQYF,TRBD1,-,TRBJ2-7,TRBV9
TGTGCCAGCAGTCCCCTCCGAGGGACCCAGTACTTC,CASSPLRGTQYF,-,-,TRBJ2-5,TRBV6-6
TGTGCCAGCTGTACAGGGGAAGGAGGGCAGTATTTT,CASCTGEGGQYF,TRBD1,-,TRBJ2-3,TRBV28
TGTGCCAGCAGCCACCGAACACTGAACACTGAAGCTTTCTTT,CASSHRTLNTEAFF,-,-,TRBJ1-1,TRBV5-4
TGTGCTAGTGACCTCGGACAGGGGAAGGTTCTAATCAGCAATCAGCCCCAGCATTTT,CASDLGQGKVLISNQPQHF,TRBD1,-,TRBJ1-5,TRBV12-5
TGTGCCAGCAGACCCCCCACAGGGGAGGCCACTGAAGCTTTCTTT,CASRPPTGEATEAFF,TRBD1,once,TRBJ1-1,TRBV10-3
TGTGCCAGCAGCTTAGGGGGGGGACAGGGATATACTGAAGCTTTCTTT,CASSLGGGQGYTEAFF,TRBD1,-,TRBJ1-1,TRBV11-2
TGTGCCAGCAGCCAGGGGGGTGGCTACACCTTC,CASSQGGGYTF,TRBD1,-,TRBJ1-2,TRBV11-2
TGTTCCGGCTCCGGGGAGGGACAAGAGACCCAGTACTTC,CSGSGEGQETQYF,TRBD2,-,TRBJ2-5,TRBV7-9
TGTGCCAGCAGCCCCGATACAGGGTCTAATGAAAAACTGTTTTTT,CASSPDTGSNEKLFF,-,-,TRBJ1-4,TRBV7-9
TGTGCCAGCTCACCGCCGGCCGGGGTCACCGGGGAGCTGTTTTTT,CASSPPAGVTGELFF,-,-,TRBJ2-2,TRBV18
TGCGCCAGCAGCTCTGGACAGGGTCCCTACGAGCAGTACTTC,CASSSGQGPYEQYF,TRBD1,-,TRBJ2-7,TRBV5-1
TGTGCCAGCAGCTTAGAGACAGGGGGCGGCTACACCTTC,CASSLETGGGYTF,TRBD1,-,TRBJ1-2,TRBV7-3
TGTGCCAGCAGTTCGATCCTCGGACTAGAGGTCGGCGAGCAGTACTTC,CASSSILGLEVGEQYF,TRBD2,-,TRBJ2-7,TRBV27
TGTGCCAGCAGCTTACGGGGTTATAACGACGAGCAGTACTTC,CASSLRGYNDEQYF,-,-,TRBJ2-7,TRBV7-9
TGTGCCAGCAGTGGTATGGCAGGGATTTTAAGTGAAGCTTTCTTT,CASSGMAGILSEAFF,-,once,TRBJ1-1,TRBV25-1
TGCGCCAGCAGCCAAGCACAGCTTCCTAATGGCTACACCTTC,CASSQAQLPNGYTF,-,-,TRBJ1-2,TRBV4-3
TGTGCCAGCAGACTAGTGAGCACAGATACGCAGTATTTT,CASRLVSTDTQYF,-,-,TRBJ2-3,TRBV6-5
TGTTCCAGCAGCCTGACAGCGAACACTGAAGCTTTCTTT,CSSSLTANTEAFF,-,-,TRBJ1-1,TRBV7-9
TGCAGCGTTGAAAGTCCGACAGGGGAAAGTTACGAGCAGTACTTC,CSVESPTGESYEQYF,TRBD1,few,TRBJ2-7,TRBV29-1
TGCGCCAGCAGCCAGTTCAGGGGGTTGGGCTATGGCTACACCTTC,CASSQFRGLGYGYTF,TRBD1,-,TRBJ1-2,TRBV4-3
TGTGCCAGCAGTCCCGACCGGGACAACTTTCGCGGCTACACCTTC,CASSPDRDNFRGYTF,-,-,TRBJ1-2,TRBV6-1
TGTGCCAGCAGCACGGGACAGGGTTCCTACGAGCAGTACTTC,CASSTGQGSYEQYF,TRBD1,-,TRBJ2-7,TRBV7-9
TGCGCCAGCAGCCAAGTTTTAACCTCCGCCAGGATAAACACTGAAGCTTTCTTT,CASSQVLTSARINTEAFF,-,-,TRBJ1-1,TRBV4-1
TGTGCCAGTAGTTTGACAGCCTCTTCTAACTATGGCTACACCTTC,CASSLTASSNYGYTF,-,-,TRBJ1-2,TRBV19
TGTGCCAGTAGTAGAAGACAGGGGGCTTTTGGCACTGAAGCTTTCTTT,CASSRRQGAFGTEAFF,TRBD1,-,TRBJ1-1,TRBV19
TGTGCCACCCGGGACAACTCCTACGAGCAGTACTTC,CATRDNSYEQYF,-,-,TRBJ2-7,TRBV21-1
TGTGCCAGCAGTTCACAGGGATCGGGCAATCAGCCCCAGCATTTT,CASSSQGSGNQPQHF,-,few,TRBJ1-5,TRBV2
TGTGCCAGCACCCCGAGGGGGTTAGGTGGAACCCCCTATGGCTACACCTTC,CASTPRGLGGTPYGYTF,-,-,TRBJ1-2,TRBV2
TGTGCCAGCTCACCGGCGGGGGGGACAGATACGCAGTATTTT,CASSPAGGTDTQYF,TRBD2,-,TRBJ2-3,TRBV18
TGTGCCAGCAGCGAGCAGGCGACGGCAGGGGGTCCCAATGAGCAGTTCTTC,CASSEQATAGGPNEQFF,TRBD1,once,TRBJ2-1,TRBV7-2
TGTGCCAGCAGCTTTAACAGGCAGAACACTGAAGCTTTCTTT,CASSFNRQNTEAFF,-,-,TRBJ1-1,TRBV7-9
TGCGCCAGCAGCCAAGAAGGCCCTAGCGGCTTCACAGATACGCAGTATTTT,CASSQEGPSGFTDTQYF,TRBD2,-,TRBJ2-3,TRBV4-3
TGTGCCAGCAGCACCTGGACTAGCGGGGCCCCGGATGAGCAGTTCTTC,CASSTWTSGAPDEQFF,TRBD2,-,TRBJ2-1,TRBV11-2
TGTGCCAGCAGCTTGGGGGGTACAGGGGTTATCAATCAGCCCCAGCATTTT,CASSLGGTGVINQPQHF,TRBD1,-,TRBJ1-5,TRBV5-4
TGCGCCAGCAGCTTGGGAGTGCGCTCTGGAAACACCATATATTTT,CASSLGVRSGNTIYF,-,-,TRBJ1-3,TRBV5-1
TGTGCCAGCAGCTTAGATTATATTTCACCCCTCCACTTT,CASSLDYISPLHF,-,few,TRBJ1-6,TRBV7-2
TGTGCCAGCAGTTCCCCGGACAGGGGAGAGACCCAGTACTTC,CASSSPDRGETQYF,TRBD1,-,TRBJ2-5,TRBV28
TGTGCCAGAAGCTCCCGGACAGTGTATAATTCACCCCTCCACTTT,CARSSRTVYNSPLHF,-,-,TRBJ1-6,TRBV7-5
TGCGCCAGCAGCTTCAGTCAAGAGACCCAGTACTTC,CASSFSQETQYF,-,-,TRBJ2-5,TRBV5-1